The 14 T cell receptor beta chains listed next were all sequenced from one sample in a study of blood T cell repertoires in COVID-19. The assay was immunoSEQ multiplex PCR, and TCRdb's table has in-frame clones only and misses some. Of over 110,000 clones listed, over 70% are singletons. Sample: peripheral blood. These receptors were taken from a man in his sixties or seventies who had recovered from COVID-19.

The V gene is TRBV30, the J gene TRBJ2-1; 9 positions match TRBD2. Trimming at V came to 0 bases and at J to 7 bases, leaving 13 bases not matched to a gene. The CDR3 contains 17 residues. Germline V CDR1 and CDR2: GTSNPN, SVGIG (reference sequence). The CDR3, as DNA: TGTGCCTGGAGTGTAGACCTTAGCGGGAGCTGGGGGAATGAGCAGTTCTTC. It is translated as CAWSVDLSGSWGNEQFF. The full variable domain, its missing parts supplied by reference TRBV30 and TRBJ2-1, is SQTIHQWPATLVQPVGSPLSLECTVEGTSNPNLYWYRQAAGRGLQLLFYSVGIGQISSEVPQNLSASRPQDRQFILSSKKLLLSDSGFYLCAWSVDLSGSWGNEQFFGPGTRLTVL.

The CDR3 sequence: CASSEEGGYYTF. CDR3 bases: TGTGCCAGCAGTGAAGAGGGCGGGTACTACACCTTC. The chain couples TRBV2 to TRBJ1-2; D remains unclear. V was clipped by 1 base and J by 10 bases, with 10 bases between them. Germline CDR1 is SNHLY and CDR2 is FYNNEI. The CDR3 extends over 12 amino acids. The variable domain in full, with the rest retrieved from reference TRBV2 and TRBJ1-2, is EPEVTQTPSHQVTQMGQEVILRCVPISNHLYFYWYRQILGQKVEFLVSFYNNEISEKSEIFDDQFSVERPDGSNFTLKIRSTKLEDSAMYFCASSEEGGYYTFGSGTRLTVV.

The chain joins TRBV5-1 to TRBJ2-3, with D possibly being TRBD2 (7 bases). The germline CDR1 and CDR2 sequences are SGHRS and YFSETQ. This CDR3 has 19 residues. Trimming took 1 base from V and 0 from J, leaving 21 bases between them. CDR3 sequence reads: CASSLRGAASGPSTDTQYF. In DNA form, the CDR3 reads TGCGCCAGCAGCTTGCGGGGGGCGGCTAGCGGACCTAGCACAGATACGCAGTATTTT.

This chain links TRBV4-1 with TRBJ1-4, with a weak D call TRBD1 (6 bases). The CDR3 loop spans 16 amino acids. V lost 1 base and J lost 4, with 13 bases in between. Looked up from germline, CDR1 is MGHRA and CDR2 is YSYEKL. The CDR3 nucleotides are TGCGCCAGCAGCCAAGGGGGCAGGGGTTATAATGAAAAACTGTTTTTT. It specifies CASSQGGRGYNEKLFF.

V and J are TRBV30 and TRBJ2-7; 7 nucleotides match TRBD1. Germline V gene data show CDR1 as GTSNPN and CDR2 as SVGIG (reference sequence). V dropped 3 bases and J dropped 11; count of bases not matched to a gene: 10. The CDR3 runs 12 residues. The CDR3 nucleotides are TGTGCCTGGAGGCAGACAGGGAGTAGGGAGTACTTC. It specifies CAWRQTGSREYF. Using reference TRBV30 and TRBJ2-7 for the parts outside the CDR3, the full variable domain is SQTIHQWPATLVQPVGSPLSLECTVEGTSNPNLYWYRQAAGRGLQLLFYSVGIGQISSEVPQNLSASRPQDRQFILSSKKLLLSDSGFYLCAWRQTGSREYFGPGTRLTVT.

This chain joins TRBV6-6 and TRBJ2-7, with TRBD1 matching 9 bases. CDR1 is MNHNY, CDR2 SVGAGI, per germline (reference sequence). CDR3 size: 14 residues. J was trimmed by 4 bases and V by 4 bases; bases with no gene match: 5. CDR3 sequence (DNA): TGTGCCAGCAGTTCCCCCGGGACAGGGTACGAGCAGTACTTC. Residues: CASSSPGTGYEQYF.

The CDR3 DNA reads TGCGCCAGCAGCTCCACAGGGGGCTATAGAAATACGCAGTATTTT. Translated: CASSSTGGYRNTQYF. V is TRBV5-1 and J is TRBJ2-3, with 9 bases identical to TRBD1. Unmatched junction bases numbered 9, after V lost 3 bases and J lost 7 bases. Germline CDR1 and CDR2: SGHRS and YFSETQ. The CDR3 spans 15 residues.

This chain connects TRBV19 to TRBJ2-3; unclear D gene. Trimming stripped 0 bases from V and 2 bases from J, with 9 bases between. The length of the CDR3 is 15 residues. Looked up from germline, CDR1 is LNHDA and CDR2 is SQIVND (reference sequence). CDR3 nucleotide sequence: TGTGCCAGTAGTATAGAGGGCAAGCTCACAGATACGCAGTATTTT. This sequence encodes CASSIEGKLTDTQYF.

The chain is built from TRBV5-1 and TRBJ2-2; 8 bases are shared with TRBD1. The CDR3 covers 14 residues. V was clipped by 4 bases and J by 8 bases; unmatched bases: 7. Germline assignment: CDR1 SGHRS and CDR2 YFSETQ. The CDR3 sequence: CASSVTGDGGELFF. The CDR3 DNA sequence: TGCGCCAGCAGCGTGACAGGGGACGGTGGGGAGCTGTTTTTT. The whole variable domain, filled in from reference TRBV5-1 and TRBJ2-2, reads KAGVTQTPRYLIKTRGQQVTLSCSPISGHRSVSWYQQTPGQGLQFLFEYFSETQRNKGNFPGRFSGRQFSNSRSEMNVSTLELGDSALYLCASSVTGDGGELFFGEGSRLTVL.

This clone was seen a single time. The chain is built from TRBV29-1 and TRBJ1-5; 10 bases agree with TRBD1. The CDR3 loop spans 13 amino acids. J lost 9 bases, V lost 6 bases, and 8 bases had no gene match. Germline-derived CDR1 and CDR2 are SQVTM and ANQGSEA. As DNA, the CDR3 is TGCAGCGTCCAAGGGGACAGGGGTCGGCCCCAGCATTTT. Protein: CSVQGDRGRPQHF.

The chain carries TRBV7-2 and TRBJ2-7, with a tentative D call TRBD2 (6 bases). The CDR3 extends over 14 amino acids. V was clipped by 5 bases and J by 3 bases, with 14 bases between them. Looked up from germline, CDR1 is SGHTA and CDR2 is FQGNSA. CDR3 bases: TGTGCCAGCAGCCTCGGGACTGATTACTACGAGCAGTACTTC. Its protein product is CASSLGTDYYEQYF.

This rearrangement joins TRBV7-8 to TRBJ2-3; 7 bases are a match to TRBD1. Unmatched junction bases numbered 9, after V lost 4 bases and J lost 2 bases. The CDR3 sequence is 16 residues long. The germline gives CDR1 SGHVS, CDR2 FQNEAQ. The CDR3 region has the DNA TGTGCCAGCAGCTCCCCCGGGACAGACTTCACAGATACGCAGTATTTT. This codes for CASSSPGTDFTDTQYF.

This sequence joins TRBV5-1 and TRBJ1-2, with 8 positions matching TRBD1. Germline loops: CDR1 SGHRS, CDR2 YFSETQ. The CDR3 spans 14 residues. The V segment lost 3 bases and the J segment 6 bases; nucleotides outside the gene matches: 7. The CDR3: CASSSLDRVDGYTF. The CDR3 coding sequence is TGCGCCAGCAGCTCCCTGGACAGGGTCGATGGCTACACCTTC. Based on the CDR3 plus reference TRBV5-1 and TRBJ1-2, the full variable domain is KAGVTQTPRYLIKTRGQQVTLSCSPISGHRSVSWYQQTPGQGLQFLFEYFSETQRNKGNFPGRFSGRQFSNSRSEMNVSTLELGDSALYLCASSSLDRVDGYTFGSGTRLTVV.

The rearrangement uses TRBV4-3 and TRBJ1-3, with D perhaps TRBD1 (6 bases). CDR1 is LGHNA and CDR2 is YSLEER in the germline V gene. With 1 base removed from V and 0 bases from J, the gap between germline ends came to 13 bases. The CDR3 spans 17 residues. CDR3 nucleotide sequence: TGCGCCAGCAGCCAAGTATACCGGGACACCTCTGGAAACACCATATATTTT. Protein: CASSQVYRDTSGNTIYF.